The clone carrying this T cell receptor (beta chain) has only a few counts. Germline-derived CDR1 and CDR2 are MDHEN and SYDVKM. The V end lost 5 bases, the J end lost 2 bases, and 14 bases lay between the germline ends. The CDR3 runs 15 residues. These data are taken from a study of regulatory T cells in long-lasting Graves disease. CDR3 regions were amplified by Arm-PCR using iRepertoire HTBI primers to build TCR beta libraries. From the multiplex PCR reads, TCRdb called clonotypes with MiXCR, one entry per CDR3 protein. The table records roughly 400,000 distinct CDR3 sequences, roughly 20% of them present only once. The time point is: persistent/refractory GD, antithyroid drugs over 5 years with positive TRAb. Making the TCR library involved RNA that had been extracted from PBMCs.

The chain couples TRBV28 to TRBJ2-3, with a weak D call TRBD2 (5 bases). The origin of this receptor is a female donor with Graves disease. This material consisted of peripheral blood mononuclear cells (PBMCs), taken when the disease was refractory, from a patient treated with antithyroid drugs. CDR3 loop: CASSVWETSTDTQYF. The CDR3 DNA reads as TGTGCCAGCAGTGTTTGGGAGACGTCCACAGATACGCAGTATTTT.